This TCR beta chain was sequenced for a study of vaccination effects on CD4 cells after COVID-19. This CDR3 is built from 13 residues. Germline V gene lookup returns CDR1 LNHDA and CDR2 SQIVND (reference sequence). V trimming: 3 bases; J trimming: 5 bases; junction bases outside the gene matches: 3. Using viral peptide pools, the ViraFEST assay grew out antigen-specific CD4+ T cells prior to sequencing. Investigators separated out CD4+ T cells once about 10 days of culture had passed. Participants were vaccinated with two doses of either the BNT162b2 or mRNA-1273 vaccine. As to this clone: Its antigen is currently unknown.

The repertoire was sequenced with immunoSEQ multiplex PCR; TCRdb's copy has only in-frame clones and lacks some. The sample carries approximately 23,000 clones, around four fifths recorded once. The rearrangement links TRBV19 to TRBJ2-5; 7 bases agree with TRBD1. This material consisted of CD4+ T cells from PBMCs cultured with SARS-CoV-2 spike peptides, taken after COVID-19 vaccination. The sequence came from a human donor who received a COVID-19 vaccine. CDR3 nucleotide sequence: TGTGCCAGTAGTATTTTCAGGGGGGAGACCCAGTACTTC. It is translated as CASSIFRGETQYF. Looking up the rest from reference TRBV19 and TRBJ2-5 gives the full variable domain: DGGITQSPKYLFRKEGQNVTLSCEQNLNHDAMYWYRQDPGQGLRLIYYSQIVNDFQKGDIAEGYSVSREKKESFPLTVTSAQKNPTAFYLCASSIFRGETQYFGPGTRLLVL.